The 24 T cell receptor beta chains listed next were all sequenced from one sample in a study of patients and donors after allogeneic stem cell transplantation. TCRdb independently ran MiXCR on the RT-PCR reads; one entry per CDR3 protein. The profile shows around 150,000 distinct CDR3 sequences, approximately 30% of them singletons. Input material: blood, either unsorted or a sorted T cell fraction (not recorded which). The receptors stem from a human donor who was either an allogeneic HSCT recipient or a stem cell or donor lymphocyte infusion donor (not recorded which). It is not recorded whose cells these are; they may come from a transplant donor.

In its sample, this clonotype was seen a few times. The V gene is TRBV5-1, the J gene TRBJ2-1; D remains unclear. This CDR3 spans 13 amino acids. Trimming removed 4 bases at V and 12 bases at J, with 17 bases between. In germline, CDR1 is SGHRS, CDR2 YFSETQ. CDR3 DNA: TGCGCCAGCAGCACGCAAGGTTCCAACGGGCAGTTCTTC. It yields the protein CASSTQGSNGQFF.

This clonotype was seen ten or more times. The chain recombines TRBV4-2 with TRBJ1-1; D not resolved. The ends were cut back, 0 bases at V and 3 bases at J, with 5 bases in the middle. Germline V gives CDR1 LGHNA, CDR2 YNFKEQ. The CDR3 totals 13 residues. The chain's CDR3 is CASSQDPDTEAFF. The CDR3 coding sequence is TGTGCCAGCAGCCAAGACCCCGACACTGAAGCTTTCTTT.

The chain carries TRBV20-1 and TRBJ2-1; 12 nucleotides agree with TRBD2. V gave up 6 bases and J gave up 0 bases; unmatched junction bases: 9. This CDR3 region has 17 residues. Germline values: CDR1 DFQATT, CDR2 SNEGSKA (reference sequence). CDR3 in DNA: TGCAGTGCCCCCGGGACTAGCGGGTACTCCTCCTACAATGAGCAGTTCTTC. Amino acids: CSAPGTSGYSSYNEQFF.

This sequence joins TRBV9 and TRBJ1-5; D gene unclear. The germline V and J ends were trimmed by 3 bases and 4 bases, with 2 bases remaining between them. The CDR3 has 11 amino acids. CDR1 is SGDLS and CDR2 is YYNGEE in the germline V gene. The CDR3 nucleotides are TGTGCCAGCAGCGAAAATCAGCCCCAGCATTTT. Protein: CASSENQPQHF.

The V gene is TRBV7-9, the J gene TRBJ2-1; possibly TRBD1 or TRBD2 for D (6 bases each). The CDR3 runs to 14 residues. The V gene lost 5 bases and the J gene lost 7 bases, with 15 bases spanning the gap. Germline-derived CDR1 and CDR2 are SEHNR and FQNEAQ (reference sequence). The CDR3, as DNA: TGTGCCAGCAGCCTTAGGGGGGAGCCGAATGAGCAGTTCTTC. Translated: CASSLRGEPNEQFF.

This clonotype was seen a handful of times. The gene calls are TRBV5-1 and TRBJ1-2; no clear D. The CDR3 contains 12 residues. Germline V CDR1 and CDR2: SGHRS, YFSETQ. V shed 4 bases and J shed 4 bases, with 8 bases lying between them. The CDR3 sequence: CASSADGYGYTF. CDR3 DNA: TGCGCCAGCAGCGCGGACGGCTATGGCTACACCTTC.

CDR3 region: CSARDPRQSYNSPLHF. DNA of the CDR3: TGCAGTGCTAGAGATCCTCGCCAGAGCTATAATTCACCCCTCCACTTT. V usage is TRBV20-1 and J usage is TRBJ1-6; D is undetermined. V was cut by 0 bases and J by 3 bases, with 12 bases left in between. The length of the CDR3 is 16 residues. The germline CDR1 and CDR2 sequences are DFQATT and SNEGSKA (reference sequence).

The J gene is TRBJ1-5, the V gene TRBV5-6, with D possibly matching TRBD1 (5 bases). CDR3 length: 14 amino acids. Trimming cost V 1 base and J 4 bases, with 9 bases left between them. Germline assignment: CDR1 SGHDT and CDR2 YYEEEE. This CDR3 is CASSLFRENQPQHF. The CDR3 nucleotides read TGTGCCAGCAGCTTGTTCAGGGAGAATCAGCCCCAGCATTTT.

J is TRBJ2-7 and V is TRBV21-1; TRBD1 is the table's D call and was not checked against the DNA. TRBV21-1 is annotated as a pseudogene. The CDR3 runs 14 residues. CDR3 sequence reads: CASSKSGTTYEQYF. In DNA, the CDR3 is TGTGCCAGCAGCAAATCGGGAACAACCTACGAGCAGTACTTC.

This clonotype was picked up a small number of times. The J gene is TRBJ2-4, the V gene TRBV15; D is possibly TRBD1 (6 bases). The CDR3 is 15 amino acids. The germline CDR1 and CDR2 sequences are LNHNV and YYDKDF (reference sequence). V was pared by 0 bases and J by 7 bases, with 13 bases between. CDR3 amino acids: CATSRDLDRQNIQYF. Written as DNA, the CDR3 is TGTGCCACCAGCAGAGATCTAGACAGGCAGAACATTCAGTACTTC.

The CDR3 bases are TGCGCCAGCAGCTCTCTAGGGAGCTCCTACAATGAGCAGTTCTTC. The encoded protein is CASSSLGSSYNEQFF. The chain has TRBV5-1 and TRBJ2-1, with D perhaps TRBD2 (5 bases). The V end was cut by 3 bases, the J end by 0 bases, with 10 bases between. The CDR3 length is 15 residues. The germline CDR1 and CDR2 sequences are SGHRS and YFSETQ.

DNA of the CDR3: TGTGCCAGCAGTTTTACAGGGATCGAGCAGTACTTC. This encodes CASSFTGIEQYF. The rearrangement joins TRBV27 to TRBJ2-7, with D possibly being TRBD1 (6 bases). With 3 bases removed from V and 6 bases from J, the gap between germline ends came to 9 bases. The germline V gene encodes CDR1 MNHEY and CDR2 SMNVEV (reference sequence). CDR3 length: 12 residues.

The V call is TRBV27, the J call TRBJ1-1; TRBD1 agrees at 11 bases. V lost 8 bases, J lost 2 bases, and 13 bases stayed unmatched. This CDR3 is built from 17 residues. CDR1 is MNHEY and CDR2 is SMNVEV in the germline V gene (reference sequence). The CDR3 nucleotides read TGTGCCAGCGCCCCCGGGACAGGGGGTATTCTTAACACTGAAGCTTTCTTT. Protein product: CASAPGTGGILNTEAFF.

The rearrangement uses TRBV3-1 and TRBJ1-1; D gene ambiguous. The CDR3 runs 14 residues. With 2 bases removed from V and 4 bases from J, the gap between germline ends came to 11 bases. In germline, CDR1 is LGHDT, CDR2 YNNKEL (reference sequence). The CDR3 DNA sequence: TGTGCCAGCAGCCAAACCTGGTGGAGCACTGAAGCTTTCTTT. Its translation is CASSQTWWSTEAFF. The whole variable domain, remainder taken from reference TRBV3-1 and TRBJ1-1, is DTAVSQTPKYLVTQMGNDKSIKCEQNLGHDTMYWYKQDSKKFLKIMFSYNNKELIINETVPNRFSPKSPDKAHLNLHINSLELGDSAVYFCASSQTWWSTEAFFGQGTRLTVV.

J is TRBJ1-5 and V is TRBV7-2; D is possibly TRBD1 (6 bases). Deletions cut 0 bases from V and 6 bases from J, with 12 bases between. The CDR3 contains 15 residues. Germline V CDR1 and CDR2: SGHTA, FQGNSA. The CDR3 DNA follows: TGTGCCAGCAGCTTAGCAGACAGGTGGGGTCAGCCCCAGCATTTT. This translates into CASSLADRWGQPQHF.

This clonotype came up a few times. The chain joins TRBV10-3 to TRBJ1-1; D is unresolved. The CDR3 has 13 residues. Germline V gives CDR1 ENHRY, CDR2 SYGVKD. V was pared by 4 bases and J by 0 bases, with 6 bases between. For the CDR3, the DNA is TGTGCCATCAGTGCAACAGTGAACACTGAAGCTTTCTTT. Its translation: CAISATVNTEAFF.

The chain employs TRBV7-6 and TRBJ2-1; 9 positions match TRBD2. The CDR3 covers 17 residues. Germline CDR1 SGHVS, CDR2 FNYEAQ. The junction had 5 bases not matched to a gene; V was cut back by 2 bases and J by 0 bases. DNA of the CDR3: TGTGCCAGCAGCTTACGTCCTAGCGGGACCTCCTACAATGAGCAGTTCTTC. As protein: CASSLRPSGTSYNEQFF.

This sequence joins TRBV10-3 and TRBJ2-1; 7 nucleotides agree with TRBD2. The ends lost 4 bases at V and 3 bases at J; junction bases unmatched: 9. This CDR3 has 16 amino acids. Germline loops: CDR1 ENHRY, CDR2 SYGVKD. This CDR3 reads CAISGRAGANYNEQFF. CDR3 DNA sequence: TGTGCCATCAGTGGGAGGGCGGGAGCTAACTACAATGAGCAGTTCTTC.

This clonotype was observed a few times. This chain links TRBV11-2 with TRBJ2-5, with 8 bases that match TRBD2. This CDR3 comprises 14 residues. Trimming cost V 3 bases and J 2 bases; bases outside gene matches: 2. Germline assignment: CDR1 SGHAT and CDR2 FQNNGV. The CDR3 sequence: CASSFTSGQETQYF. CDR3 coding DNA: TGTGCCAGCAGCTTCACTAGCGGACAAGAGACCCAGTACTTC.

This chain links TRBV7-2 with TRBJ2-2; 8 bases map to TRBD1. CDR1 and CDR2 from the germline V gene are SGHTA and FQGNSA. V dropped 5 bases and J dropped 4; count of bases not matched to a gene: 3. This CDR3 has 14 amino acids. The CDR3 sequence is CASSPTGGTGELFF. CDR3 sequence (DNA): TGTGCCAGCAGCCCAACAGGGGGCACCGGGGAGCTGTTTTTT. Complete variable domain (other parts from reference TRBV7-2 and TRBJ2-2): GAGVSQSPSNKVTEKGKDVELRCDPISGHTALYWYRQSLGQGLEFLIYFQGNSAPDKSGLPSDRFSAERTGGSVSTLTIQRTQQEDSAVYLCASSPTGGTGELFFGEGSRLTVL.

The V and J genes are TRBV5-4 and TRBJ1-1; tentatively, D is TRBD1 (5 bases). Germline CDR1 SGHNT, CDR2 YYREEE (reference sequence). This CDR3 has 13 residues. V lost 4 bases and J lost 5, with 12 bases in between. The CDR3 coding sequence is TGTGCCAGCAGCACAGGACGGGGAACTGAAGCTTTCTTT. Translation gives CASSTGRGTEAFF.

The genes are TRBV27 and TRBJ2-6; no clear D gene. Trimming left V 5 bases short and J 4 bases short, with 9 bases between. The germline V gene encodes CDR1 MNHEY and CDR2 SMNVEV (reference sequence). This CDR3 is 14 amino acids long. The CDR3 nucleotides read TGTGCCAGCAGTACCAGTTCCGGGGCCAACGTCCTGACTTTC. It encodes CASSTSSGANVLTF.

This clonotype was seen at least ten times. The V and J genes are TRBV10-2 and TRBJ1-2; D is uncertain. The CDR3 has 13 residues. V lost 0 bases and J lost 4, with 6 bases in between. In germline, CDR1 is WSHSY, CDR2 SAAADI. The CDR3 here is CASSESVTYGYTF. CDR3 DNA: TGCGCCAGCAGTGAGTCGGTGACCTATGGCTACACCTTC.

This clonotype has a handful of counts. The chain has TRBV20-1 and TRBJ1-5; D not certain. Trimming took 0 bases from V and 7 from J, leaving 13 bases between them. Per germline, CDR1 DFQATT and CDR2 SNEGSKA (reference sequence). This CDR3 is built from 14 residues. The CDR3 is CSARDLGSGQPQHF. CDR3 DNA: TGCAGTGCTAGAGATCTGGGGTCGGGACAGCCCCAGCATTTT.